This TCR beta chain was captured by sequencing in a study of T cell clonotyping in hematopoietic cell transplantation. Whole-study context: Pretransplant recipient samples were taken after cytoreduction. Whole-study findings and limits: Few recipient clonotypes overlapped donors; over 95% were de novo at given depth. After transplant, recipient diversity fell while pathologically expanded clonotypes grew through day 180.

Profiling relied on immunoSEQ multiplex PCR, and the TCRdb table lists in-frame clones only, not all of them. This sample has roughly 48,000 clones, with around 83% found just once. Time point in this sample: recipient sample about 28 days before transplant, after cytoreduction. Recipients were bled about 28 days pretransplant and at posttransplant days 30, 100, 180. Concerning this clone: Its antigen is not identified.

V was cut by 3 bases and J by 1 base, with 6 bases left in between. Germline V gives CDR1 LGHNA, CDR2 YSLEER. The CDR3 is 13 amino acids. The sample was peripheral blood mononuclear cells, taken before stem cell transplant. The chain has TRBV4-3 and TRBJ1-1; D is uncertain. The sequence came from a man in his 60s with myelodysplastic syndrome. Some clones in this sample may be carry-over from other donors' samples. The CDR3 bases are TGCGCCAGCAGCCATCACTGGAACACTGAAGCTTTCTTT. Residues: CASSHHWNTEAFF.